This paragraph reports one TCR beta chain. These data originate in a study of blood T cell repertoires in COVID-19. TCRdb's table, derived via immunoSEQ multiplex PCR, lists solely in-frame clones and lacks some. This table has over 60,000 clones, about 83% appearing once. The germline gives CDR1 SGHTA, CDR2 FQGNSA. The ends were cut back, 1 base at V and 0 bases at J, with 12 bases in the middle. This CDR3 is built from 16 residues. The rearrangement uses TRBV7-2 and TRBJ1-1; D not resolved. This TCR was recovered from a man aged 45-60 years with COVID-19, enrolled during active disease. The specimen was peripheral blood. In nucleotides, the CDR3 is TGTGCCAGCAGCTTAGGGCCGGGGATCCTGAACACTGAAGCTTTCTTT. Translation: CASSLGPGILNTEAFF.